One sample yielded the 21 T cell receptor beta chains listed below, sequenced in a study of T-cell memory formation after mild COVID-19. Each CDR3 protein is one row after TCRdb ran MiXCR on the 5' RACE reads. Among some 490,000 distinct CDR3 sequences listed, 18% were seen once. The sequencing input was PBMCs or a T cell subset sorted from them (not recorded which). The receptors derive from an adult woman who had mild COVID-19 (a few samples of this study predate the infection). Cell type and time point are not known.

This clonotype was recorded a few times. The chain combines TRBV6-2 or TRBV6-3 with TRBJ1-4; D gene ambiguous. Trimming removed 0 bases from V and 0 bases from J, with 11 bases in between. The germline CDR1 and CDR2 sequences are MNHEY and SVGEGT. The CDR3 totals 17 residues. The CDR3 loop reads CASSYSKLGATNEKLFF. In DNA form, the CDR3 reads TGTGCCAGCAGTTACTCGAAGCTGGGTGCAACTAATGAAAAACTGTTTTTT.

The chain has TRBV9 and TRBJ2-3; 10 nucleotides align to TRBD1. V was pared by 3 bases and J by 0 bases, with 1 base of the junction left unmatched. CDR3 length: 15 amino acids. Germline V gene sequence: CDR1 SGDLS, CDR2 YYNGEE. The CDR3: CASSADRGSTDTQYF. The CDR3 DNA follows: TGTGCCAGCAGCGCGGACAGGGGGAGCACAGATACGCAGTATTTT.

This clonotype has more than one count but fewer than ten. The CDR3 bases are TGTGCCAGCAGCGTCACGGGACAGGGGCTGGAAGAGCAGTACTTC. It translates to CASSVTGQGLEEQYF. V gene TRBV2 combines with J gene TRBJ2-7; the match to TRBD1 covers 10 bases. CDR1 and CDR2 (germline): SNHLY, FYNNEI. The trim removed 6 bases at V and 7 bases at J, leaving 12 bases unmatched. The CDR3 is made up of 15 amino acids. Full variable domain (outside the CDR3, taken from reference TRBV2 and TRBJ2-7): EPEVTQTPSHQVTQMGQEVILRCVPISNHLYFYWYRQILGQKVEFLVSFYNNEISEKSEIFDDQFSVERPDGSNFTLKIRSTKLEDSAMYFCASSVTGQGLEEQYFGPGTRLTVT.

The chain couples TRBV7-9 to TRBJ1-1; D uncertain. V gave up 1 base and J gave up 6 bases, with 12 bases separating them. Germline V lookup: CDR1 SEHNR, CDR2 FQNEAQ (reference sequence). This CDR3 comprises 14 residues. The CDR3: CASSLVVGFAEAFF. The CDR3 bases are TGTGCCAGCAGCTTAGTAGTAGGGTTCGCTGAAGCTTTCTTT.

This clonotype was counted between two and nine times. The chain uses TRBV7-2 and TRBJ2-3; TRBD1 aligns across 8 bases. The CDR3 is 14 residues long. V lost 3 bases and J lost 6; bases outside the gene matches: 5. Germline V gene sequence: CDR1 SGHTA, CDR2 FQGNSA. The CDR3: CASSLTGVADTQYF. As DNA, the CDR3 is TGTGCCAGCAGCTTGACAGGGGTTGCGGATACGCAGTATTTT.

This clonotype was counted between two and nine times. The chain uses TRBV9 and TRBJ1-3; 7 bases are a match to TRBD1. Losses at the gene ends were 2 bases for V and 2 bases for J; bases not matched to a gene: 7. Germline CDR1 SGDLS, CDR2 YYNGEE. CDR3 length: 16 residues. DNA for the CDR3: TGTGCCAGCAGCGTCTCCGGGACAGCGACTGGAAACACCATATATTTT. Its protein is CASSVSGTATGNTIYF.

This clonotype was observed at least ten times. This chain uses TRBV3-1 with TRBJ1-1; D remains ambiguous. The CDR3 covers 14 residues. Trimming left V 0 bases short and J 13 bases short, with 18 bases between. CDR1 and CDR2 from the germline V gene are LGHDT and YNNKEL (reference sequence). CDR3 sequence: CASSQDWQVQRSFF. CDR3 coding DNA: TGTGCCAGCAGCCAAGATTGGCAGGTGCAGAGGAGTTTCTTT. Filled out from reference TRBV3-1 and TRBJ1-1, the complete variable domain reads DTAVSQTPKYLVTQMGNDKSIKCEQNLGHDTMYWYKQDSKKFLKIMFSYNNKELIINETVPNRFSPKSPDKAHLNLHINSLELGDSAVYFCASSQDWQVQRSFFGQGTRLTVV.

The count of this clonotype is one. The chain is built from TRBV6-2 or TRBV6-3 and TRBJ2-2, with 9 bases fitting TRBD1. J was trimmed by 5 bases and V by 3 bases; bases with no gene match: 4. The CDR3 loop spans 15 amino acids. Per germline, CDR1 MNHEY and CDR2 SVGEGT. CDR3 nucleotide sequence: TGTGCCAGCAGTTATCCAGGACAGGGGACCGGGGAGCTGTTTTTT. Its protein product is CASSYPGQGTGELFF.

The chain joins TRBV6-5 to TRBJ2-7; D possibly corresponds to TRBD1 (7 bases). Germline V gene data show CDR1 as MNHEY and CDR2 as SVGAGI. This CDR3 region has 15 residues. Trimming removed 5 bases at V and 0 bases at J, with 14 bases between. CDR3 sequence reads: CASSNPQGGSYEQYF. The CDR3 DNA reads as TGTGCCAGCAGTAACCCCCAGGGGGGCTCCTACGAGCAGTACTTC.

This clonotype was observed a few times. The chain has TRBV4-3 and TRBJ1-4; possible D gene TRBD1, 6 bases. The CDR3 is 14 residues long. V was trimmed by 1 base and J by 6 bases, leaving 9 bases between them. The germline V gene has CDR1 LGHNA and CDR2 YSLEER. The CDR3 nucleotides read TGCGCCAGCAGCCAAGTGGGGGGCGATGAAAAACTGTTTTTT. Its translation: CASSQVGGDEKLFF.

This clonotype was detected a few times. This chain links TRBV18 with TRBJ2-1; 9 bases match TRBD2. The CDR3 covers 15 residues. With 3 bases clipped from V and 5 bases from J, the junction kept 5 bases outside the gene matches. Germline-derived CDR1 and CDR2 are KGHSH and LQKENI. The CDR3, as DNA: TGTGCCAGCTCACCGTTAGGGACTAGCCACAATGAGCAGTTCTTC. This translates into CASSPLGTSHNEQFF.

The genes are TRBV6-1 and TRBJ2-1; TRBD2 agrees at 12 bases. The CDR3 is 15 amino acids. After removal of 6 bases from V and 6 bases from J, the junction contained 6 bases not matched to a gene. CDR1 MNHNS and CDR2 SASEGT come from the germline V gene. CDR3 nucleotides: TGTGCCAGCAGCGGTGGACTAGCGGGATCCAATGAGCAGTTCTTC. Translating it yields CASSGGLAGSNEQFF.

This clonotype has more than one count but fewer than ten. The J gene is TRBJ2-5, the V gene TRBV5-1, with no clear D. This CDR3 spans 13 amino acids. In germline, CDR1 is SGHRS, CDR2 YFSETQ. Deletions cut 4 bases from V and 4 bases from J, with 11 bases between. The CDR3 DNA reads TGCGCCAGCAGCGTTTGGCAGTCAGAGACCCAGTACTTC. Its translation: CASSVWQSETQYF.

The table lists this clonotype with a few counts. The V gene is TRBV12-3 or TRBV12-4, the J gene TRBJ2-1; 8 nucleotides agree with TRBD2. This CDR3 has 16 amino acids. The junction had 10 bases not matched to a gene; V was cut back by 5 bases and J by 4 bases. In DNA, the CDR3 is TGTGCCAGCAGTCTCACTACTAGCGGACCATACAATGAGCAGTTCTTC. Translation gives CASSLTTSGPYNEQFF.

Here the CDR3 DNA reads TGTGCCAGCAGCCCCGGGACCCCCGGAGGTGAGCAGTTCTTC. Translating gives CASSPGTPGGEQFF. The chain combines TRBV6-5 with TRBJ2-1; D might be TRBD1 or TRBD2, each matching 5 bases. The CDR3 has 14 residues. Germline-derived CDR1 and CDR2 are MNHEY and SVGAGI. V was pared by 6 bases and J by 9 bases, with 18 bases between.

The chain employs TRBV15 and TRBJ1-5; D unresolved. The length of the CDR3 is 13 residues. V was cut by 5 bases and J by 3 bases, with 8 bases left in between. The germline V gene encodes CDR1 LNHNV and CDR2 YYDKDF (reference sequence). The CDR3 DNA sequence: TGTGCCACCAGCTTATTCCCCAATCAGCCCCAGCATTTT. This codes for CATSLFPNQPQHF.

The genes are TRBV12-5 and TRBJ1-1; D is unclear. Trimming took 7 bases from V and 7 from J, leaving 16 bases between them. The germline gives CDR1 LGHNT, CDR2 FRNRAP. This CDR3 comprises 13 residues. In nucleotides, the CDR3 is TGTGCTAGTGCCCCGGCGGCCGCGAATGAAGCTTTCTTT. This sequence encodes CASAPAAANEAFF.

The chain recombines TRBV12-3 or TRBV12-4 with TRBJ2-7; TRBD2 is a possible D gene (6 bases). Between the trimmed V and J ends, which lost 4 bases and 3 bases, there was a span of 13 bases. This CDR3 has 14 residues. Here the CDR3 reads CASSYWGVHYEQYF. Written as DNA, the CDR3 is TGTGCCAGCAGTTACTGGGGGGTTCACTACGAGCAGTACTTC.

This chain connects TRBV11-1 to TRBJ1-6, with 7 bases that match TRBD1. There are 15 residues in the CDR3. Looked up from germline, CDR1 is SGHAT and CDR2 is FQDESV (reference sequence). V lost 6 bases to trimming and J lost 10 bases; unmatched junction nucleotides: 12. CDR3 sequence (DNA): TGTGCCAGCAGGGCGACTTCTATCAGGGGGTCACCCCTCCACTTT. Its translation: CASRATSIRGSPLHF. The full variable domain, its missing parts supplied by reference TRBV11-1 and TRBJ1-6, is EAEVAQSPRYKITEKSQAVAFWCDPISGHATLYWYRQILGQGPELLVQFQDESVVDDSQLPKDRFSAERLKGVDSTLKIQPAELGDSAMYLCASRATSIRGSPLHFGNGTRLTVT.

The rearrangement links TRBV15 to TRBJ2-7, with 8 nucleotides matching TRBD2. V lost 5 bases, J lost 1 base, and 7 bases stayed unmatched. Germline V CDR1 and CDR2: LNHNV, YYDKDF (reference sequence). The CDR3 length is 15 residues. The CDR3 loop reads CATSVKAGESYEQYF. The CDR3 DNA is TGTGCCACCAGCGTGAAAGCGGGAGAGTCCTACGAGCAGTACTTC.

This clonotype was observed a handful of times. This chain uses TRBV7-2 with TRBJ2-3; 11 positions match TRBD2. From germline, CDR1 is SGHTA and CDR2 FQGNSA. This CDR3 is built from 15 residues. The V and J ends lost 4 bases and 7 bases, in that order; junction bases with no gene match: 7. For the CDR3, the DNA is TGTGCCAGCAGCTCAGTAGCGGGAGGGTCCAATACGCAGTATTTT. Its protein product is CASSSVAGGSNTQYF.